The 5 T cell receptor beta chains reported below all come from one sample, sequenced in a study of T cells in localized non-small cell lung cancer. Generated by immunoSEQ multiplex PCR, the TCRdb table keeps only in-frame clones and is missing some. The sample lists around 78,000 clones, more than 70% occurring once. Here the sequenced sample was peripheral blood, taken before any cancer treatment. Every receptor here comes from a woman aged 35 to 75 with stage I squamous cell lung carcinoma.

The chain links TRBV30 to TRBJ2-7; D not certain. The germline V and J ends were trimmed by 3 bases and 5 bases, with 14 bases remaining between them. CDR3 length: 13 amino acids. CDR1 and CDR2 from the germline V gene are GTSNPN and SVGIG (reference sequence). The CDR3 protein is CAWRNAGGNEQYF. Written as DNA, the CDR3 is TGTGCCTGGAGGAACGCTGGCGGAAACGAGCAGTACTTC.

The chain combines TRBV4-1 with TRBJ2-3; D gene uncertain. Germline V CDR1 and CDR2: MGHRA, YSYEKL. The CDR3 contains 11 residues. Trimming cost V 4 bases and J 2 bases, with 1 base left between them. The CDR3 DNA reads TGCGCCAGCAGCCTCACAGATACGCAGTATTTT. It translates to CASSLTDTQYF.

The chain carries TRBV2 and TRBJ2-6; 8 nucleotides align to TRBD1. V lost 7 bases, J lost 0 bases, and 5 bases stayed unmatched. CDR3 length: 16 residues. The germline V gene has CDR1 SNHLY and CDR2 FYNNEI. In nucleotides, the CDR3 is TGTGCCAGCAAGTGGGACAGGTTCTCTGGGGCCAACGTCCTGACTTTC. Its translation is CASKWDRFSGANVLTF.

J is TRBJ1-4 and V is TRBV18; a possible D gene is TRBD1 (6 bases). Germline V gene lookup returns CDR1 KGHSH and CDR2 LQKENI. The CDR3 contains 14 residues. V was pared by 2 bases and J by 5 bases, with 9 bases between. In DNA form, the CDR3 reads TGTGCCAGCTCACCAAAACAGGGAAATGAAAAACTGTTTTTT. Translating it yields CASSPKQGNEKLFF.

The chain employs TRBV18 and TRBJ1-1; D gene uncertain. The CDR3 has 14 amino acids. Trimming left V 6 bases short and J 1 base short, with 12 bases between. Germline assignment: CDR1 KGHSH and CDR2 LQKENI. CDR3 in DNA: TGTGCCAGCTCCCCTGGCCGGCAGAACACTGAAGCTTTCTTT. Amino acid sequence: CASSPGRQNTEAFF.